The 10 T cell receptor gamma chains given below trace back to one sample, sequenced in a study of gamma-delta T cells after stem cell transplantation. TCRdb re-called the RT-PCR reads with CATT. The sample shows around 1,800 gamma-chain clones, over 1.5% of them seen only once. The specimen was gamma-delta T cells. The receptors originated from a human donor. It is not recorded whose cells these are; they may come from a transplant donor.

This clone ranks as medium-sized. The J gene is TRGJP, the V gene TRGV9. The CDR3 has 15 amino acids. V lost 6 bases, J lost 7 bases, and 6 bases stayed unmatched. Germline CDR1 and CDR2: GITISATS and ISYDGTV (reference sequence). The CDR3 loop is CALWSRELGKKIKVF. CDR3 DNA: TGTGCCTTGTGGAGTAGGGAGTTGGGCAAAAAAATCAAGGTATTT.

In its sample, this clone was seen a few times. This sample also contains other DNA sequences that code for the same CDR3. This chain joins TRGV2 and TRGJP2. The CDR3 has 12 amino acids. Germline CDR1 is EGSNGY and CDR2 is YDSYNSKV. J gave up 8 bases and V 4 bases, and 4 bases lay outside the gene matches. Here the CDR3 reads CATWEGDWIKTF. The DNA for the CDR3 is TGTGCCACCTGGGAGGGCGATTGGATCAAGACGTTT.

This clone was counted between two and nine times. One base away lies a much larger clone, so this may be a sequencing read error. J is TRGJ1 or TRGJ2 and V is TRGV4. Germline V gene lookup returns CDR1 EGSTGY and CDR2 YDSYTSSV. With V trimmed by 1 base and J by 12 bases, 6 bases remained unmatched. CDR3 length equals 11 residues. The CDR3 bases are TGTGCCACCTGGGATGGTGTGGGGAAACTCTTT. It encodes CATWDGVGKLF.

On this clone itself: With a much larger clone just one base away, this may be a read error. This CDR3 is also generated by other DNA sequences in the sample. The rearrangement links TRGV9 to TRGJP. The CDR3 has 16 amino acids. After removal of 0 bases from V and 7 bases from J, the junction contained 3 bases not matched to a gene. Per germline, CDR1 GITISATS and CDR2 ISYDGTV (reference sequence). The CDR3 loop is CALWEVDELGKKIKVF. In nucleotides, the CDR3 is TGTGCCTTGTGGGAGGTGGATGAGTTGGGCAAAAAAATCAAGGTATTT.

This clone is judged medium-sized. The chain links TRGV2 to TRGJ1 or TRGJ2. This CDR3 has 15 residues. J lost 6 bases, V lost 0 bases, and 11 bases had no gene match. Germline CDR1 is EGSNGY and CDR2 is YDSYNSKV. CDR3 bases: TGTGCCACCTGGGACGGGCAATCAGGTCCTTATAAGAAACTCTTT. Translation: CATWDGQSGPYKKLF.

This clone turned up a few times. The protein held in TCRdb is that of a much larger clone and does not match this DNA's translation at residue 3, likely because of a read error; the protein shown is translated from the DNA. The genes are TRGV2 and TRGJ1 or TRGJ2. The germline gives CDR1 EGSNGY, CDR2 YDSYNSKV. The CDR3 has 13 residues. The CDR3 spells CAAWDGHYYKKLF. For the CDR3, the DNA is TGTGCCGCCTGGGACGGCCATTATTATAAGAAACTCTTT.

This clone was recorded a few times. TCRdb's protein, taken from a much larger clone, differs from this DNA's translation at residue 4, likely owing to a read error; the protein displayed comes from the DNA. The V gene is TRGV2, the J gene TRGJ1 or TRGJ2. This CDR3 has 12 residues. CDR1 and CDR2 (germline): EGSNGY, YDSYNSKV. CDR3 residues: CATRDGHYKKLF. The DNA of the CDR3 is TGTGCCACCCGGGACGGGCATTATAAGAAACTCTTT.

The V call is TRGV9, the J call TRGJP. This CDR3 has 17 residues. The germline CDR1 and CDR2 sequences are GITISATS and ISYDGTV (reference sequence). V shed 0 bases, J shed 6 bases, and the junction held 5 bases outside the gene matches. CDR3 sequence (DNA): TGTGCCTTGTGGGAGGTGCAGTTAGAGTTGGGCAAAAAAATCAAGGTATTT. It specifies CALWEVQLELGKKIKVF.

Judged by abundance, this clone is medium-sized. The V call is TRGV4, the J call TRGJ1 or TRGJ2. CDR3 size: 13 residues. The germline V gene encodes CDR1 EGSTGY and CDR2 YDSYTSSV. J was trimmed by 4 bases and V by 2 bases; bases with no gene match: 5. The CDR3 DNA follows: TGTGCCACCTGGGATGAGTTCTATTATAAGAAACTCTTT. Encoded protein: CATWDEFYYKKLF.

This clone is labeled as medium-sized. The chain combines TRGV3 with TRGJP2. Germline CDR1 VTNTFY, CDR2 YDVSTARD (reference sequence). The CDR3 has 17 residues. V shed 5 bases and J 0 bases; nucleotides not matched to a gene: 12. CDR3 bases: TGTGCCACCTGGGCCCCAGGGTGGGATAGTAGTGATTGGATCAAGACGTTT. Protein sequence: CATWAPGWDSSDWIKTF.